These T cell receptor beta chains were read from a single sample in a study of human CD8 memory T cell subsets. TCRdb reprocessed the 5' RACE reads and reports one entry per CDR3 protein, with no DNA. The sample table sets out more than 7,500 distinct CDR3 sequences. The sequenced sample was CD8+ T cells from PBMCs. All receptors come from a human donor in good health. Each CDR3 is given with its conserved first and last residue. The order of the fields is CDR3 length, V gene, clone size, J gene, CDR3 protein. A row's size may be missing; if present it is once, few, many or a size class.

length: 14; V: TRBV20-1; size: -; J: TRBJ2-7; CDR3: CSAVNRGLVYEQYF
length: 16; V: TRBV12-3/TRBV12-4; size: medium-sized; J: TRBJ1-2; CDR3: CASSSPPDRANYGYTF
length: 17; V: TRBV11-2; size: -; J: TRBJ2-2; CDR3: CASSPNLLASVAGELFF
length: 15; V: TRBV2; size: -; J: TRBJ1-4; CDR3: CASSESAGENEKLFF
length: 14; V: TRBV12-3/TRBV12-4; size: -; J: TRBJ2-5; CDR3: CASSFWGGQETQYF
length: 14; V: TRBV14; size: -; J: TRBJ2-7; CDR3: CASSHQGGGYEQYF
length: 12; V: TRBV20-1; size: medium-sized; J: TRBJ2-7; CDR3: CSADGPRGEQYF
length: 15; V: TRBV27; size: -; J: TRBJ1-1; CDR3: CASSLSTGTNTEAFF
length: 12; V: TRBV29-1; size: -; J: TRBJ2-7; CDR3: CSVKTDSYEQYF
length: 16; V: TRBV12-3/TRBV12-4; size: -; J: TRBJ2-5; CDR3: CASSFLPSGSRETQYF
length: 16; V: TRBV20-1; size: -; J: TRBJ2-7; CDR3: CSARRFLGLADYEQYF
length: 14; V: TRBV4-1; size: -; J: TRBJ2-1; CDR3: CASSPHWPGGEQFF
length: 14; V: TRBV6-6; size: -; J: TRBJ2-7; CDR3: CASSLRLDHHEQYF
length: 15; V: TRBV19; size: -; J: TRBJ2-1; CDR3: CASSINKGIYNEQFF
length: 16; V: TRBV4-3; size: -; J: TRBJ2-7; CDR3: CASSQDPRGQSYEQYF